Included here is one TCR beta chain sequence, with context. What it recognizes is unknown. Deletions cut 4 bases from V and 2 bases from J, with 19 bases between. The germline gives CDR1 SGHRS, CDR2 YFSETQ. This CDR3 has 16 residues. The data were obtained in a study of shared clonotypes between healthy human individuals. Regarding the study as a whole: The study drew on few donors, limiting represented genetic and exposure-history diversity.

In the original analysis: In the immunoSEQ data, sequences were junction-only and lacked quality scores, so filtering differed. Sequenced by immunoSEQ multiplex PCR; TCRdb stores in-frame clones only, minus some. V and J calls and clone size are as listed in that table; D and trimming were resolved from the DNA. The table includes 1,400,000 or so clones, approximately 98.5% detected once. The receptor's source is a man younger than 45 in good health. Material: naive CD4+ T cells sorted from blood. The subset denotes: CD45RA+ positively selected. This sequence joins TRBV5-1 and TRBJ2-7, with a tentative D call TRBD1 (6 bases). In DNA form, the CDR3 reads TGCGCCAGCAGCCCCCCCACAGGGCCCGCCACCTACGAGCAGTACTTC. Its translation is CASSPPTGPATYEQYF.